One and the same sample provided the 3 T cell receptor beta chains below, sequenced in a study of OX40 agonist ivuxolimab in advanced cancers. Method: immunoSEQ multiplex PCR; TCRdb's copy keeps in-frame clones and lacks some. The sample lists about 17,000 clones, less than 75% occurring once. Sample: CD4+ or CD8+ T cells sorted from blood, taken in a trial of the OX40 agonist ivuxolimab. These receptors were taken from an adult with an advanced solid tumor such as melanoma, head and neck, liver or kidney cancer.

The chain joins TRBV5-1 to TRBJ1-1, with 7 bases fitting TRBD1. The CDR3 consists of 15 residues. The V segment lost 0 bases and the J segment 7 bases; nucleotides outside the gene matches: 9. Germline CDR1 reads SGHRS; CDR2 reads YFSETQ. CDR3 loop: CASSLAAGTVGEAFF. DNA of the CDR3: TGCGCCAGCAGCTTGGCCGCCGGGACAGTGGGTGAAGCTTTCTTT.

This clone has just a few counts. The chain combines TRBV23-1 with TRBJ1-1; tentative D call: TRBD1 (6 bases). TRBV23-1 is an ORF, with its function uncertain. V shed 4 bases and J shed 0 bases, with 15 bases lying between them. The CDR3 has 16 residues. CDR3 sequence reads: CASSPFQGHMNTEAFF. The CDR3, as DNA: TGCGCCAGCAGTCCTTTCCAGGGGCATATGAACACTGAAGCTTTCTTT.

The chain is built from TRBV7-8 and TRBJ2-3, with D unclear. This CDR3 has 15 amino acids. In germline, CDR1 is SGHVS, CDR2 FQNEAQ. V lost 0 bases and J 2 bases, leaving 9 bases between the germline ends. CDR3 sequence reads: CASSLAYSNTDTQYF. CDR3 coding DNA: TGTGCCAGCAGCTTAGCTTATTCTAACACAGATACGCAGTATTTT.